A selection of T cell receptor beta chains follows, all from one sample in a study of blood T cells in healthy people across ages. TCRdb redid the calling of the 5' RACE reads with MiXCR, one entry per CDR3 protein. The profile shows 750,000 to 1,000,000 distinct CDR3 sequences, 25% to 35% of them singletons. These same data were also listed under a study on T cells of mothers and their children.

The material sequenced was blood. Receptor source: a woman aged 35 to 49 in good health. The conserved cysteine and the conserved F or W are not part of the CDR3 here. The size entry is marked missing in some rows and otherwise reads once, few, many or a size class.

V gene	clone size	J gene	CDR3 protein
TRBV4-1	NA	TRBJ1-2	ASSQGQGPALVGYT
TRBV5-1	NA	TRBJ1-1	ASSLVFRGRTEAF
TRBV7-2	NA	TRBJ1-6	ASRTSSGPQSPLH
TRBV12-3/TRBV12-4	NA	TRBJ2-3	ASSFRTSVSTDTQY
TRBV7-6	NA	TRBJ2-1	ASSLAGGPEEQF
TRBV13	many	TRBJ2-5	ASSLGLVPETQY
TRBV18	many	TRBJ2-7	ASSPPAGVYEQY
TRBV9	many	TRBJ2-1	ASSDGAYNEQF
TRBV6-5	few	TRBJ1-2	ASSYGTATNYGYT
TRBV3-1	NA	TRBJ2-3	ASRDRGTGDTQY
TRBV7-2	many	TRBJ1-1	ASSPGPRLAEAF
TRBV28	few	TRBJ2-1	ASSYAGEQF
TRBV6-5	NA	TRBJ1-2	VSSDSRYGYT
TRBV5-1	many	TRBJ2-7	ASSLAASFDEQY
TRBV20-1	few	TRBJ2-3	SARDSRGEDTQY
TRBV29-1	many	TRBJ2-1	SVGQLYNEQF
TRBV20-1	NA	TRBJ2-5	SARPSGGRGETQY
TRBV28	few	TRBJ1-2	ASIRDGYGYT
TRBV28	few	TRBJ1-2	ATGQDYGYT
TRBV30	few	TRBJ2-7	AWTPGFSYEQY
TRBV20-1	NA	NA	SASSGAGGGETQY
TRBV28	NA	TRBJ1-1	ASSPSGLNTEAF